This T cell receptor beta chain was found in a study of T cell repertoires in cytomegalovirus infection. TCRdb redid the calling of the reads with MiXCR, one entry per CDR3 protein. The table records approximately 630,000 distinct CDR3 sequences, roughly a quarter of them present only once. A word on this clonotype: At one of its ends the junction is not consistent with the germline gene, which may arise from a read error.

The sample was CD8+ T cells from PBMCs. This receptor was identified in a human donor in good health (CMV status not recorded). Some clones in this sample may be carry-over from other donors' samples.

The CDR3: CVSASSRNTEAFF. The CDR3, as DNA: TGTGTCAGTGCTTCCTCTAGGAACACTGAAGCTTTCTTT. The V gene is TRBV19, the J gene TRBJ1-1, with no clear D. CDR1 LNHDA and CDR2 SQIVND come from the germline V gene (reference sequence). The CDR3 has 13 residues.